This T cell receptor (beta chain) was observed in a study of blood T cell repertoires in COVID-19. The assay was immunoSEQ multiplex PCR, and TCRdb's table has in-frame clones only and misses some. This sample has 300,000 to 500,000 clones; roughly 90% occur once, and the top ten carry around 0.91%. V shed 1 base and J shed 1 base, with 4 bases lying between them. The CDR3 length is 13 residues. Germline CDR1 is MGHDK and CDR2 is SYGVNS. The receptor's source is a woman in her thirties with acute COVID-19. The sample comprised PBMCs or T cells enriched from blood (not recorded which). The chain combines TRBV25-1 with TRBJ1-1; D not certain. Written as DNA, the CDR3 is TGTGCCAGCAGTGAATCAGGGAACACTGAAGCTTTCTTT. Encoded protein: CASSESGNTEAFF.